This TCR beta chain was observed in a study of cytomegalovirus exposure and HLA in healthy donors. The PCR was carried out with 60 Vbeta primers and 13 Jbeta primers. Only in-frame clones appear in the TCRdb table, and some are missing; sequencing was by immunoSEQ multiplex PCR. The table has 150,000 to 200,000 clones, approximately 83% seen once. Germline CDR1 and CDR2: SGHTA and FQGNSA. The CDR3 spans 15 residues. Trimming cost V 5 bases and J 6 bases, with 17 bases left between them. The donors gave bone marrow, and they were healthy. The chain combines TRBV7-2 with TRBJ1-5; TRBD1 might be the D (6 bases). This receptor was obtained from a man aged 18-30 years in good health and CMV-seropositive. The sequencing sample was made of PBMCs. CDR3 sequence (DNA): TGTGCCAGCAGCGGGGCACCAGGGGTCGGTCAGCCCCAGCATTTT. Encoded protein: CASSGAPGVGQPQHF.